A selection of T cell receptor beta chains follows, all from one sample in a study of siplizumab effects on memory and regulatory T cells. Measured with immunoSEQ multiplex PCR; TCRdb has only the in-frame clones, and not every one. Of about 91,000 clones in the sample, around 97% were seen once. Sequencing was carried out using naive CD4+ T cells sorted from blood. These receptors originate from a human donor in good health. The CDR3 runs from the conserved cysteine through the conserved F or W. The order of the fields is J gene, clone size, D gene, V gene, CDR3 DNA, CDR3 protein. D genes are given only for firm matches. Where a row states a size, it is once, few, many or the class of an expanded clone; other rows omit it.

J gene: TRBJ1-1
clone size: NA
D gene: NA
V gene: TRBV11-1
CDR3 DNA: TGTGCCAGCAGCTTATCACAAGGGACTGAAGCTTTCTTT
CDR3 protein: CASSLSQGTEAFF

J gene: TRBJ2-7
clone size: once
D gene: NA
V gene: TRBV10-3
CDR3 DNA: TGTGCCATCACTAGAGAGCAGGGTACCTACGAGCAGTACTTC
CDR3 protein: CAITREQGTYEQYF

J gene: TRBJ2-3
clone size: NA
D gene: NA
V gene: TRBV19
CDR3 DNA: TGTGCCAGTAGTCAAGGGGACCGCGCCACAGATACGCAGTATTTT
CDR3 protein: CASSQGDRATDTQYF

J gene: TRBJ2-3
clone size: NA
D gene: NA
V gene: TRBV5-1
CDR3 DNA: TGCGCCAGCAGCTTGACAGATACGCAGTATTTT
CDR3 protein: CASSLTDTQYF

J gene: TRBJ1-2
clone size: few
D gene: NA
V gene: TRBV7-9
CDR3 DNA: TGTGCCAGCAGCTTAGGACGCGGGTACACCTTC
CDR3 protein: CASSLGRGYTF

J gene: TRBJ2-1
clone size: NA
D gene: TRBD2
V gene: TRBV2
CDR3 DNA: TGTGCCAGCGCCCTGACTAGCGGGGGGGCCAATGAGCAGTTCTTC
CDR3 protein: CASALTSGGANEQFF

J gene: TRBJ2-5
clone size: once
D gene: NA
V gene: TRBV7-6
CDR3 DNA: TGTGCCAGCAGCTTTACTCCTCCTGAGACCCAGTACTTC
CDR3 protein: CASSFTPPETQYF

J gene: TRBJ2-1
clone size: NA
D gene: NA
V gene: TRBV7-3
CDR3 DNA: TGTGCCAGCAGCGAGCACGGTGAGCAGTTCTTC
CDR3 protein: CASSEHGEQFF

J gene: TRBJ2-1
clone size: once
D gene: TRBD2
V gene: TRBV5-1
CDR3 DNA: TGCGCCAGCAGCGTGAATAGCGGGGCGTGGAATGAGCAGTTCTTC
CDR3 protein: CASSVNSGAWNEQFF

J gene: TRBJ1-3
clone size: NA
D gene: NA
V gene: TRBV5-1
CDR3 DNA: TGCGCCAGCAGCTTGGGGTCTTCTGGAAACACCATATATTTT
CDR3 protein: CASSLGSSGNTIYF

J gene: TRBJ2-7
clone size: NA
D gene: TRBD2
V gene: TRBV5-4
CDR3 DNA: TGTGCCAGCAGCGCCGGTCTAGGCGGGGGAACCTACGAGCAGTACTTC
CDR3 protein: CASSAGLGGGTYEQYF

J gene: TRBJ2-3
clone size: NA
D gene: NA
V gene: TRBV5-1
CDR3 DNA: TGCGCCAGCAGCTTTATGGGTGGGGATAGCACAGATACGCAGTATTTT
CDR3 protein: CASSFMGGDSTDTQYF

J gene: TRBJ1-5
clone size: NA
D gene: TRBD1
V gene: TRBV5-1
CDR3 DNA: TGCGCCGGCTGGGACAGGGGTAGCAATCAGCCCCAGCATTTT
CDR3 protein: CAGWDRGSNQPQHF

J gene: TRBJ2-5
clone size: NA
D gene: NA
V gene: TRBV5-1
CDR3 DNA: TGCGCCAGCAGCTTGGGCCAGCAAGAGACCCAGTACTTC
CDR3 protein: CASSLGQQETQYF

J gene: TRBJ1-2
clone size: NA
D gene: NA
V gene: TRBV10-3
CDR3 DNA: TGTGCCATCTCCGTTCGAGGGGACTATGGCTACACCTTC
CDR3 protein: CAISVRGDYGYTF

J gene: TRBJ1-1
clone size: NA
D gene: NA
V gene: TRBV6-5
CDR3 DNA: TGTGCCAGCAGCCTCAGAGGGTATACTGAAGCTTTCTTT
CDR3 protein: CASSLRGYTEAFF

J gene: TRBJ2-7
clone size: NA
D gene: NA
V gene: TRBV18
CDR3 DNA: TGTGCCAGCTCAACATCGGGACGCCGAAGCTCCTACGAGCAGTACTTC
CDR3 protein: CASSTSGRRSSYEQYF

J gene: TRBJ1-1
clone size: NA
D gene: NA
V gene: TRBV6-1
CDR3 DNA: TGTGCCAGCACCGGATCACCAGGGTTGAACACTGAAGCTTTCTTT
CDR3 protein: CASTGSPGLNTEAFF

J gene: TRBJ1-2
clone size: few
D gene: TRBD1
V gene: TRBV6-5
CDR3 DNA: TGTGCCAGCAGTTACTCTCCTGAGGGGGCTAGGGGCTACACCTTC
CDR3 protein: CASSYSPEGARGYTF

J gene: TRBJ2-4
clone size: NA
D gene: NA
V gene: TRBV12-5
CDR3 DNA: TGTGCTAGTGGTTTGGGAGAGGGGTCGACCAAAAACATTCAGTACTTC
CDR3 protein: CASGLGEGSTKNIQYF

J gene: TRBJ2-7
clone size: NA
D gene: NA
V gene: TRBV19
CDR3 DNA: TGTGCCAGTACCGGACGGAACTCCTACGAGCAGTACTTC
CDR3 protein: CASTGRNSYEQYF

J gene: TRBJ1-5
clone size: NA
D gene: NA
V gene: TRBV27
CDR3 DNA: TGTGCCAGCAGTTTGTCAGATAGCAATCAGCCCCAGCATTTT
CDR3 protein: CASSLSDSNQPQHF

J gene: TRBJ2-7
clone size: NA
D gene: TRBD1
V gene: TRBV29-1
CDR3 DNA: TGCAGCGTTCTGACCGGGACAGGGGATTCCGGCGAGCAGTACTTC
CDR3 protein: CSVLTGTGDSGEQYF

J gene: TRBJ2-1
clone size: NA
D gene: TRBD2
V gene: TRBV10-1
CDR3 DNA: TGCGCCAGCAGTCCCCGACTAGCGGGTTACAATGAGCAGTTCTTC
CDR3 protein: CASSPRLAGYNEQFF

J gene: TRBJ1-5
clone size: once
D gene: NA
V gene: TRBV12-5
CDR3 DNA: TGTGCTAGTGGTTTGGTACTATCTGGAGGTCATCAGCCCCAGCATTTT
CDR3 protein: CASGLVLSGGHQPQHF

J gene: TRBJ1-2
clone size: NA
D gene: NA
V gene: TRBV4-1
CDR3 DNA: TGCGCCAGCAGCCACCCCTTGCGGGGCGAGGGCTACACCTTC
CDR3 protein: CASSHPLRGEGYTF

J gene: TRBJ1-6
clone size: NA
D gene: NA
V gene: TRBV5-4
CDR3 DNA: TGTGCCAGCAGCTACGGGACACCCGGGTCCTATAATTCACCCCTCCACTTT
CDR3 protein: CASSYGTPGSYNSPLHF

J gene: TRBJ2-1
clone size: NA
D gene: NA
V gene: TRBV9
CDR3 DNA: TGTGCCAGCAGCGTGTTGGGAAATGAGCAGTTCTTC
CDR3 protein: CASSVLGNEQFF